This paragraph covers one TCR beta chain sequence. Its antigen remains unidentified. The PCR made use of 60 Vbeta and 13 Jbeta primers. Measured with immunoSEQ multiplex PCR; TCRdb has only the in-frame clones, and not every one. The sample comprises about 160,000 clones, around 81% of which are singletons, and 13% rests with the top ten. The V end was cut by 1 base, the J end by 2 bases, with 12 bases between. This CDR3 comprises 15 residues. The germline V gene encodes CDR1 LGHNA and CDR2 YNFKEQ. These data originate in a study of cytomegalovirus exposure and HLA in healthy donors. Donors counted as nominally healthy when sampled, yet unrecorded immune exposures were likely. Study results and limitations: In an earlier analysis, in about 530 donors, most V segments appeared productive either ~90% or ~30% of the time.

The chain employs TRBV4-2 and TRBJ2-7, with a possible D match to TRBD1 (5 bases). Material for sequencing was PBMCs. The clonotype originates from a woman aged 45-65 years in good health and CMV-seronegative. DNA of the CDR3: TGTGCCAGCAGCCAAGCCCAGGGTGTCGCCTACGAGCAGTACTTC. As protein: CASSQAQGVAYEQYF.